The 12 T cell receptor beta chains in this list originate from one sample, sequenced in a study of T-cell memory formation after mild COVID-19 (dated by TCRdb to about 2021). The library was built by means of 5' RACE. Sequencing used an Illumina NovaSeq 6000. Clones were called with MiXCR by TCRdb after fastp trimmed the public reads at Q25, and only in-frame beta chains were retained. When rows share a CDR3 protein, they turn into one entry using the most common DNA and genes. In all, the sample holds 300,000 to 400,000 distinct CDR3 sequences, and more than 15% of those were seen once. About a fifth of the sample is taken by the ten largest. Specimen: PBMCs or a T cell subset sorted from them (not recorded which). The receptor source for this set is a man between 18 and 35 years old who had mild COVID-19 (a few samples of this study predate the infection). The sample titles of this study are shuffled in the database, so cell type and time point are left out; the donor was told from shared clones.

This clonotype was observed a few times. The genes are TRBV6-6 and TRBJ1-3, with 8 bases that match TRBD1. The CDR3 runs 18 residues. The germline V gene has CDR1 MNHNY and CDR2 SVGAGI (reference sequence). V lost 0 bases, J lost 6 bases, and 13 bases stayed unmatched. The CDR3 region has the DNA TGTGCCAGCAGTTACTCGGGCCCTCAGGGGGCATTAGAAAACACCATATATTTT. Translated, it gives CASSYSGPQGALENTIYF.

This clonotype was seen a few times. The rearrangement links TRBV2 to TRBJ2-2; TRBD1 matches at 8 bases. V lost 5 bases to trimming and J lost 6 bases; unmatched junction nucleotides: 8. This CDR3 contains 15 residues. In germline, CDR1 is SNHLY, CDR2 FYNNEI. The CDR3 region has the DNA TGTGCCAGCAGTAGACAGGGGCTCTCGGCCGGGGAGCTGTTTTTT. Amino acid sequence: CASSRQGLSAGELFF.

DNA of the CDR3: TGTGCCAGCAGCAGAAGGGGGCGAGACCAGCCCCAGCATTTT. Protein product: CASSRRGRDQPQHF. J is TRBJ1-5 and V is TRBV12-3 or TRBV12-4; 7 nucleotides align to TRBD1. Losses at the gene ends were 6 bases for V and 7 bases for J; bases not matched to a gene: 9. This CDR3 is built from 14 residues.

The rearrangement uses TRBV5-1 and TRBJ2-2; 10 positions match TRBD1. V lost 7 bases and J lost 2; bases outside the gene matches: 5. The CDR3 loop spans 15 amino acids. The germline CDR1 and CDR2 sequences are SGHRS and YFSETQ. CDR3 residues: CASGTGDPNTGELFF. In nucleotides, the CDR3 is TGCGCCAGCGGGACAGGGGACCCTAACACCGGGGAGCTGTTTTTT.

The table lists this clonotype with a count of one. The chain uses TRBV9 and TRBJ2-3, with 9 bases matching TRBD1. J lost 3 bases, V lost 5 bases, and 4 bases had no gene match. CDR3 length: 14 residues. The germline V gene has CDR1 SGDLS and CDR2 YYNGEE. CDR3 sequence reads: CASRSDRGTDTQYF. The DNA of the CDR3 is TGTGCCAGCAGGTCGGACAGGGGAACAGATACGCAGTATTTT.

Ten or more counts support this clonotype. The chain joins TRBV29-1 to TRBJ2-7, with D possibly TRBD1 on 6 matching bases. The CDR3 runs to 14 residues. V gave up 6 bases and J gave up 0 bases, with 15 bases separating them. The germline V gene encodes CDR1 SQVTM and CDR2 ANQGSEA. The CDR3 DNA reads as TGCAGCGTCCTCCCCGGACAGCACTCCTACGAGCAGTACTTC. Its protein is CSVLPGQHSYEQYF.

This clonotype was recorded a few times. Written as DNA, the CDR3 is TGTGCCAGCAGCTTAGGGCTCGGCGCTTACGAGCAGTACGTC. Amino acid sequence: CASSLGLGAYEQYV. The rearrangement joins TRBV7-8 to TRBJ2-7; D call uncertain. This CDR3 has 14 residues. V shed 1 base and J shed 4 bases, with 11 bases lying between them. The germline V gene has CDR1 SGHVS and CDR2 FQNEAQ.

The sample holds many counts of this clonotype. The chain has TRBV12-3 or TRBV12-4 and TRBJ2-2, with D possibly matching TRBD1 (7 bases). This CDR3 is built from 16 residues. V was pared by 3 bases and J by 4 bases, with 15 bases between. CDR3 DNA sequence: TGTGCCAGCAGTTTCTGGAGGGGGCGCGTCACCGGGGAGCTGTTTTTT. Amino acid sequence: CASSFWRGRVTGELFF.

CDR3 sequence reads: CASSQDPRRGQETQYF. CDR3 bases: TGCGCCAGCAGCCAAGACCCCCGTAGGGGCCAAGAGACCCAGTACTTC. J is TRBJ2-5 and V is TRBV4-1, with D maybe TRBD1 (5 bases). V lost 0 bases to trimming and J lost 1 base, with 12 bases between them. The length of the CDR3 is 16 residues. Germline CDR1 is MGHRA and CDR2 is YSYEKL.

A few counts support this clonotype. The chain has TRBV5-4 and TRBJ2-7; unclear D gene. Per germline, CDR1 SGHNT and CDR2 YYREEE (reference sequence). Trimming stripped 3 bases from V and 0 bases from J, with 10 bases between. The CDR3 runs to 14 residues. The CDR3 nucleotides are TGTGCCAGCAGCTCCCGTCCTAGCTCCTACGAGCAGTACGTC. The encoded protein is CASSSRPSSYEQYV.

This clonotype was found many times. This chain joins TRBV11-1 and TRBJ2-5; D not certain. The CDR3 covers 13 residues. Germline loops: CDR1 SGHAT, CDR2 FQDESV (reference sequence). V dropped 8 bases and J dropped 7 bases, with 17 bases sitting between them. The CDR3: CASLSSRTGTQYF. In DNA form, the CDR3 reads TGTGCCAGCCTTTCATCCCGAACGGGGACCCAGTACTTC.

This clonotype was found a few times. The chain couples TRBV6-2 or TRBV6-3 to TRBJ2-7; tentatively, D is TRBD1 or TRBD2 (5 bases each). The V and J ends lost 5 bases and 6 bases respectively, with 17 bases between them. CDR3 length equals 14 residues. From germline, CDR1 is MNHEY and CDR2 SVGEGT. As DNA, the CDR3 is TGTGCCAGCAGTCATCGTGGGGGATTGGTCGAGCAGTACTTC. The encoded protein is CASSHRGGLVEQYF.